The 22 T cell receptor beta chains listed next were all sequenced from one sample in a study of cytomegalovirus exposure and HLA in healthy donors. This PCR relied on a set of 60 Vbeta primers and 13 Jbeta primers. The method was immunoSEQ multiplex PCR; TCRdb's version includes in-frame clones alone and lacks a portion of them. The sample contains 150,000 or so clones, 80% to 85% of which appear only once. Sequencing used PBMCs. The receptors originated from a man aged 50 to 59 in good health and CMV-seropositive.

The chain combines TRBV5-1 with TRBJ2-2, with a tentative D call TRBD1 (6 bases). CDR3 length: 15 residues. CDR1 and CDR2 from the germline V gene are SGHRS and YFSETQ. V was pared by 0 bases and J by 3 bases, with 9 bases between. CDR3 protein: CASSLGTVDTGELFF. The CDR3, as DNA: TGCGCCAGCAGCTTGGGGACAGTAGACACCGGGGAGCTGTTTTTT.

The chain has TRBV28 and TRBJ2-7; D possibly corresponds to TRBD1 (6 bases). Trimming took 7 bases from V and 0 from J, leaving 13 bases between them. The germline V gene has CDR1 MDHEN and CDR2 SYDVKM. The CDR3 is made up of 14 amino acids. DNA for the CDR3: TGTGCCAGCACCACAGGGTACTCCTCCTACGAGCAGTACTTC. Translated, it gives CASTTGYSSYEQYF.

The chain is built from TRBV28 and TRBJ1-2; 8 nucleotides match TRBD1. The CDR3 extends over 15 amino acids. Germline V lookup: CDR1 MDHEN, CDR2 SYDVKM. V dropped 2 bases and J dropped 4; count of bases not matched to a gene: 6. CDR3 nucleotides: TGTGCCAGCAGTTTAGGACAGGGCGGGACCTATGGCTACACCTTC. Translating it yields CASSLGQGGTYGYTF.

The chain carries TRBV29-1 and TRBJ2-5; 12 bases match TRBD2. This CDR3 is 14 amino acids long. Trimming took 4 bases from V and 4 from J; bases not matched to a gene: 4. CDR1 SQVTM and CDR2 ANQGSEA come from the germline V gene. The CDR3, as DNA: TGCAGCGTTGGGTCTAGCGGGGGGGCAGAGACCCAGTACTTC. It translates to CSVGSSGGAETQYF.

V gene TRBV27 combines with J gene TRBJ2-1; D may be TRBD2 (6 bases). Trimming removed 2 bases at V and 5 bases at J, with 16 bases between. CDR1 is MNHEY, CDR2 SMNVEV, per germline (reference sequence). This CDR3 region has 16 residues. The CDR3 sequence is CASSLISSVKDNEQFF. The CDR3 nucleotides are TGTGCCAGCAGTTTAATATCTAGCGTCAAAGACAATGAGCAGTTCTTC.

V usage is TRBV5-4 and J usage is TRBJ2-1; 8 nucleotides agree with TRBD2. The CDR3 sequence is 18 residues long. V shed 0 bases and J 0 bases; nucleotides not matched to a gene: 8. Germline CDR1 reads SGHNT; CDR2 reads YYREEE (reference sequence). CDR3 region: CASSLVIAGPGSYNEQFF. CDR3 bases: TGTGCCAGCAGCTTGGTGATAGCGGGGCCTGGCTCCTACAATGAGCAGTTCTTC.

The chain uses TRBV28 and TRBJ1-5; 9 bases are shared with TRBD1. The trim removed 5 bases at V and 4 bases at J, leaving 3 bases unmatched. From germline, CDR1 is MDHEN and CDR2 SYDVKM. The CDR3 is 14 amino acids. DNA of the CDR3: TGTGCCAGCAGTGACAGGGGGGTAAATCAGCCCCAGCATTTT. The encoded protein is CASSDRGVNQPQHF.

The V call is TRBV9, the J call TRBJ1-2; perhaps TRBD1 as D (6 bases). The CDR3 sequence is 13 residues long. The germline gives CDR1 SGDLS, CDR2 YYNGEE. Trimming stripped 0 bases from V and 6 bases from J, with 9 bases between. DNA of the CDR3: TGTGCCAGCAGCGTAGTGACAGGACATGGCTACACCTTC. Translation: CASSVVTGHGYTF.

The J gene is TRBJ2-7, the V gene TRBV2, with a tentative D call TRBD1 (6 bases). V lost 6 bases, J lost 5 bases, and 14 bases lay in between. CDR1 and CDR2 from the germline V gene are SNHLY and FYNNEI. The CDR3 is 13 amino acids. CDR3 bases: TGTGCCAGCAGCGCTCCAGGGGTTCACGAGCAGTACTTC. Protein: CASSAPGVHEQYF. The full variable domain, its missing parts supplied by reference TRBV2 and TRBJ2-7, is EPEVTQTPSHQVTQMGQEVILRCVPISNHLYFYWYRQILGQKVEFLVSFYNNEISEKSEIFDDQFSVERPDGSNFTLKIRSTKLEDSAMYFCASSAPGVHEQYFGPGTRLTVT.

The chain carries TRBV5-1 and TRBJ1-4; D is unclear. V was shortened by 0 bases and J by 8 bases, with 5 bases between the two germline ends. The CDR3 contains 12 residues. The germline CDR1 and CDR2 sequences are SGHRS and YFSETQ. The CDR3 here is CASSLDSEKLFF. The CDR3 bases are TGCGCCAGCAGCTTGGACAGCGAAAAACTGTTTTTT.

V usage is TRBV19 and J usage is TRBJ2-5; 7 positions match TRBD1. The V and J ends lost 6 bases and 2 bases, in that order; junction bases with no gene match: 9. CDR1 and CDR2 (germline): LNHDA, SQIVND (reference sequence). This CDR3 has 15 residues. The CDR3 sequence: CASSPGQRIQETQYF. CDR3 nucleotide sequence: TGTGCCAGTAGCCCGGGACAGCGTATACAAGAGACCCAGTACTTC.

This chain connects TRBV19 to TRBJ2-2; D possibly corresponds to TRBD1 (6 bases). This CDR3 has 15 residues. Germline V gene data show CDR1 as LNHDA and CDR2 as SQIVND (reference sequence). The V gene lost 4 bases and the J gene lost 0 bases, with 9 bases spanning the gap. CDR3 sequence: CASSRQDANTGELFF. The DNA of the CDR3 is TGTGCCAGTAGTAGACAGGACGCGAACACCGGGGAGCTGTTTTTT.

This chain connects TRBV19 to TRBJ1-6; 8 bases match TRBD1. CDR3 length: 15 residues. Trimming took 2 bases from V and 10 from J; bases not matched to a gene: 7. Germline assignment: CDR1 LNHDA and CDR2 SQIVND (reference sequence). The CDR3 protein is CASSIMRTGYSPLHF. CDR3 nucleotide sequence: TGTGCCAGTAGTATAATGCGGACAGGGTACTCACCCCTCCACTTT.

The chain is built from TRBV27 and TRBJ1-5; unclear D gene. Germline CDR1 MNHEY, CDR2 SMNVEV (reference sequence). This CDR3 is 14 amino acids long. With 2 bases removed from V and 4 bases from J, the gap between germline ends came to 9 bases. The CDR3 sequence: CASSLGFQNQPQHF. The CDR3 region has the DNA TGTGCCAGCAGTTTAGGCTTTCAAAATCAGCCCCAGCATTTT.

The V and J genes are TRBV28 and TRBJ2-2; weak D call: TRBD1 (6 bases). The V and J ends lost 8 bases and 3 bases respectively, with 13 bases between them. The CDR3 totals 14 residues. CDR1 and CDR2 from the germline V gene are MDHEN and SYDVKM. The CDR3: CASGKTGDTGELFF. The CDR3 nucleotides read TGTGCCAGCGGCAAGACAGGCGACACCGGGGAGCTGTTTTTT.

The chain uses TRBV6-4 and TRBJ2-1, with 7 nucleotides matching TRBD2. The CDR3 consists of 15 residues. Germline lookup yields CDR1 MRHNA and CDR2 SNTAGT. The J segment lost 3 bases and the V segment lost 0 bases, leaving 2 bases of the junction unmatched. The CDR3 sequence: CASSDSGTNYNEQFF. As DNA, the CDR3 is TGTGCCAGCAGTGACTCCGGGACTAACTACAATGAGCAGTTCTTC.

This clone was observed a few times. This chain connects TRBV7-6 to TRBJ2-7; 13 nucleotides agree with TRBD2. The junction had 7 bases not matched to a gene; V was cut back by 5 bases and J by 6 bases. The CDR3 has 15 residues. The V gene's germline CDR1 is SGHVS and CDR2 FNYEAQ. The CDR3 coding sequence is TGTGCCAGCAGCCCGACTAGCGGGAGGCCGTCCGAGCAGTACTTC. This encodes CASSPTSGRPSEQYF.

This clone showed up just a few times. CDR3 in DNA: TGTGCCAGCAGCCTTTGGGGGGAGGGCACTGAAGCTTTCTTT. This sequence encodes CASSLWGEGTEAFF. V and J are TRBV7-2 and TRBJ1-1; TRBD1 might be the D (5 bases). Trimming took 5 bases from V and 4 from J, leaving 14 bases between them. The CDR3 is 14 amino acids. The germline gives CDR1 SGHTA, CDR2 FQGNSA.

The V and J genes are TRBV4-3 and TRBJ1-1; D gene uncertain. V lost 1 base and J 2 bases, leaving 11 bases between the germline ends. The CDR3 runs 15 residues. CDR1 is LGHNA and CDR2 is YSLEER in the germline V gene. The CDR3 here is CASSQAVAVNTEAFF. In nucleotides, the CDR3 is TGCGCCAGCAGCCAAGCCGTAGCGGTAAACACTGAAGCTTTCTTT.

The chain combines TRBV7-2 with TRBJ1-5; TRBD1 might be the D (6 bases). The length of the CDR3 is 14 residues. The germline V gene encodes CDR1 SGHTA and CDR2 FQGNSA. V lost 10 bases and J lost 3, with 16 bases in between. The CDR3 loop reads CATKKGGDNQPQHF. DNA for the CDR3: TGTGCCACTAAAAAGGGGGGGGACAATCAGCCCCAGCATTTT.

CDR3 DNA sequence: TGTGCCAGTAAGGGGGTATATAATTCACCCCTCCACTTT. Its translation is CASKGVYNSPLHF. The gene calls are TRBV28 and TRBJ1-6; possibly TRBD1 for D (6 bases). This CDR3 is 13 amino acids long. V gave up 9 bases and J gave up 4 bases, with 10 bases separating them. CDR1 MDHEN and CDR2 SYDVKM come from the germline V gene.

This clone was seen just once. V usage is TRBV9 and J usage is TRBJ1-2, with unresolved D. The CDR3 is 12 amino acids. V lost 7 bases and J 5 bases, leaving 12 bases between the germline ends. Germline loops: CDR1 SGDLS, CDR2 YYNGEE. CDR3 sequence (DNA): TGTGCCAGCTCCTCCGGTGTTTATGGCTACACCTTC. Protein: CASSSGVYGYTF.